This T cell receptor beta chain was sequenced for a study of CD8 T cells in Susac syndrome. This clonotype has more than one count but fewer than ten. This CDR3 region has 17 residues. Trimming took 6 bases from V and 3 from J; bases not matched to a gene: 17. Germline CDR1 KGHSH, CDR2 LQKENI. RNA totalling about 0.45 to 1 ug underwent reverse transcription with random hexamers. MiXCR was run by TCRdb on the immunoSEQ multiplex PCR reads, yielding one entry per CDR3 protein. The sample has some 120,000 distinct CDR3 sequences, approximately 95% seen once; the top ten hold 0.25% to 0.35%. This receptor was identified in a human donor with multiple sclerosis. Sample: CD8+ T cells from PBMCs. This sequence joins TRBV18 and TRBJ2-7; 7 bases agree with TRBD1. CDR3: CASSFAGDRNFLYEQYF. CDR3 bases: TGTGCCAGCTCTTTCGCCGGGGACAGAAATTTTCTCTACGAGCAGTACTTC.